This T cell receptor (beta chain) emerged from a study of cytomegalovirus exposure and HLA in healthy donors. Germline V gives CDR1 MGHDK, CDR2 SYGVNS. This CDR3 contains 14 residues. Trimming stripped 5 bases from V and 2 bases from J, with 11 bases between. The PCR employed 60 Vbeta primers together with 13 Jbeta primers. The method was immunoSEQ multiplex PCR; TCRdb's version includes in-frame clones alone and lacks a portion of them. The data contain about 130,000 clones, more than 70% of them singletons. The gene calls are TRBV25-1 and TRBJ2-3; maybe TRBD2 (6 bases). The sample consisted of PBMCs. The receptor's source is a man younger than 40 in good health and CMV-seronegative. The CDR3 coding sequence is TGTGCCAGCAGTTCGACGGGAGACACAGATACGCAGTATTTT. Amino acid sequence: CASSSTGDTDTQYF.